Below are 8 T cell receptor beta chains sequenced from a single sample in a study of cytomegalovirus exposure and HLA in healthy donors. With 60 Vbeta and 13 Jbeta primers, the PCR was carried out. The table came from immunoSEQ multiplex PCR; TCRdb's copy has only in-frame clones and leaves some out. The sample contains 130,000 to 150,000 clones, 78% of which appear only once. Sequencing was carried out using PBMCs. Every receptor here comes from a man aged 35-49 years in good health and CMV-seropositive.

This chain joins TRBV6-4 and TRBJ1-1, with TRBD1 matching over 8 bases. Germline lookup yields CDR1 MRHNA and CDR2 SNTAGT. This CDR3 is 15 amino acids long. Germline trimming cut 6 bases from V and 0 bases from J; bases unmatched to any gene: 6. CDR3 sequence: CASSKTGELNTEAFF. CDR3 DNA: TGTGCCAGCAGCAAGACAGGGGAGCTGAACACTGAAGCTTTCTTT.

CDR3 DNA: TGTGCCAGCAGCTACGGGGGTGACAATCAGCCCCAGCATTTT. Residues: CASSYGGDNQPQHF. The V and J genes are TRBV5-6 and TRBJ1-5, with D possibly TRBD1 on 5 matching bases. This CDR3 is built from 14 residues. CDR1 SGHDT and CDR2 YYEEEE come from the germline V gene. Trimming shortened V by 3 bases and J by 3 bases, and 10 bases separated the two germline ends.

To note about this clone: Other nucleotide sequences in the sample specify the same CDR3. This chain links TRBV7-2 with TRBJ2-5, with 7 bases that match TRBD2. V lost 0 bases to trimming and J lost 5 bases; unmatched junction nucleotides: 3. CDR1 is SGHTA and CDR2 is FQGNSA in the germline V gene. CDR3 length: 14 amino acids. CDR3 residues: CASSLAGRGETQYF. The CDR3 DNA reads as TGTGCCAGCAGCTTAGCGGGGCGGGGGGAGACCCAGTACTTC.

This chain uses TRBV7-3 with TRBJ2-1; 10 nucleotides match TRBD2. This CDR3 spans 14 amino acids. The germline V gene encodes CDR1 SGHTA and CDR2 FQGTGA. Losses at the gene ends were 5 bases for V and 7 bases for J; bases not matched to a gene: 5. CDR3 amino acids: CASSIGLAENEQFF. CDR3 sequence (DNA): TGTGCCAGCAGCATAGGACTAGCGGAAAATGAGCAGTTCTTC.

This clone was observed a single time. The CDR3 region has the DNA TGTGCCAGCAGCGTCACAGCACGAACTGAAGCTTTCTTT. Protein: CASSVTARTEAFF. This rearrangement joins TRBV9 to TRBJ1-1; D remains ambiguous. This CDR3 region has 13 residues. With 2 bases removed from V and 5 bases from J, the gap between germline ends came to 10 bases. Germline values: CDR1 SGDLS, CDR2 YYNGEE.

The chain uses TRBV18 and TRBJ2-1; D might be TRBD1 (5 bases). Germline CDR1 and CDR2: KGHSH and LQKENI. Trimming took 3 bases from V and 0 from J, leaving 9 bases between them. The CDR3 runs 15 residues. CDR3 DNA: TGTGCCAGCTCACCGAACCAGGGCTCCTACAATGAGCAGTTCTTC. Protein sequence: CASSPNQGSYNEQFF.

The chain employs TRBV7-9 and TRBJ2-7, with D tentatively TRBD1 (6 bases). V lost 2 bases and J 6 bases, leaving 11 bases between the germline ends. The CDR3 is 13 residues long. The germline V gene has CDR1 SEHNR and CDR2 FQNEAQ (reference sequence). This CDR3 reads CASSLNNRAEQYF. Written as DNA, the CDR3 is TGTGCCAGCAGCTTAAACAACAGGGCCGAGCAGTACTTC.

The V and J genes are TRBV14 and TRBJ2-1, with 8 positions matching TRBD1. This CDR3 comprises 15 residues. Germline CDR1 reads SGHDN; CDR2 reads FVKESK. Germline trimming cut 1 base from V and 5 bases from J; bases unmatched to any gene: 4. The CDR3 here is CASSQGTGPHNEQFF. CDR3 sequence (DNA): TGTGCCAGCAGCCAAGGGACAGGGCCCCACAATGAGCAGTTCTTC.